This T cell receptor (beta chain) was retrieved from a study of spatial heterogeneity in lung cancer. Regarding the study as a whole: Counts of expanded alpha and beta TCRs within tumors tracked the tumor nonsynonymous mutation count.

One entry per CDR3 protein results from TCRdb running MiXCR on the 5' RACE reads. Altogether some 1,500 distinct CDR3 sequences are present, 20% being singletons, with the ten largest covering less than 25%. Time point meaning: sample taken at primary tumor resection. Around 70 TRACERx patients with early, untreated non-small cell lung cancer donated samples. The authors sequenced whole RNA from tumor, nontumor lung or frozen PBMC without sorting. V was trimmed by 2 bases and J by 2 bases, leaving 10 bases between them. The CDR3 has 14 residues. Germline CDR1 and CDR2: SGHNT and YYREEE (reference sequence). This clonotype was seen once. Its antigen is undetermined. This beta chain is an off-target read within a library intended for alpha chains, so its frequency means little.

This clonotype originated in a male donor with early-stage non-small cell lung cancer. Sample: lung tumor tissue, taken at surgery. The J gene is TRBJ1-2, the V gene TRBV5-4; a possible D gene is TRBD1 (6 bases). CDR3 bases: TGTGCCAGCAGCTTACCGCAGGGGAACTATGGCTACACCTTC. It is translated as CASSLPQGNYGYTF.